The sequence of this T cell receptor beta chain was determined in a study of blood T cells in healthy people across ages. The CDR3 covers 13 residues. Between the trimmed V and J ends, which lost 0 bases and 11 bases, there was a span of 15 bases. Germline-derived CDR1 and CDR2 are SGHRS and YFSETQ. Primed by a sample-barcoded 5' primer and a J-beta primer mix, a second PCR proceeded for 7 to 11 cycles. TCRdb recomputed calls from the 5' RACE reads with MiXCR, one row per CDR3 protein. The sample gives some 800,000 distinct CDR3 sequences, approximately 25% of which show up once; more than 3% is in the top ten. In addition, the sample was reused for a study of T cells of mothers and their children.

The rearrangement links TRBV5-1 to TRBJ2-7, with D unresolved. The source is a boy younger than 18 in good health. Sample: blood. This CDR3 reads CASSLGHNDVEYF. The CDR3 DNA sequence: TGCGCCAGCAGCTTGGGCCATAACGACGTAGAGTACTTC. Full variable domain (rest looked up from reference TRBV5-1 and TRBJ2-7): KAGVTQTPRYLIKTRGQQVTLSCSPISGHRSVSWYQQTPGQGLQFLFEYFSETQRNKGNFPGRFSGRQFSNSRSEMNVSTLELGDSALYLCASSLGHNDVEYFGPGTRLTVT.